A selection of T cell receptor beta chains follows, all from one sample in a study of blood T cells in healthy people across ages. TCRdb fed the 5' RACE reads into MiXCR, producing one record per CDR3 protein. This repertoire shows more than 650,000 distinct CDR3 sequences, about 24% found once; its top ten account for 22%. The sequencing sample was made of blood. These receptors all stem from a man in his sixties or seventies in good health. Both conserved end residues are part of each CDR3. D genes are given only for firm matches. Clone sizes are given selectively: once, few, many, or a class where the clone is expanded.

CDR3: CASSLGVSSTDTQYF; DNA: TGCGCCAGCAGCTTGGGAGTTTCTAGCACAGATACGCAGTATTTT; V: TRBV5-1; size: many; J: TRBJ2-3; D: NA
CDR3: CASYRGTGGGGYTF; DNA: TGTGCCAGTTATAGAGGGACAGGAGGTGGTGGCTACACCTTC; V: TRBV19; size: few; J: TRBJ1-2; D: TRBD1
CDR3: CASSSRVSDTQYF; DNA: TGCGCCAGCAGCTCCCGGGTTTCAGATACGCAGTATTTT; V: TRBV5-1; size: many; J: TRBJ2-3; D: NA
CDR3: CASSSGTRISGANVLTF; DNA: TGTGCCAGCAGCTCCGGGACCAGGATTTCTGGGGCCAACGTCCTGACTTTC; V: TRBV6-6; size: few; J: TRBJ2-6; D: NA
CDR3: CASSPRTSGSPDTRYF; DNA: TGCGCCAGCAGCCCGCGGACTAGCGGGAGCCCGGATACGCGGTATTTT; V: TRBV5-1; size: NA; J: TRBJ2-3; D: TRBD2
CDR3: CSASREGGRTKLFF; DNA: TGCAGTGCTAGTCGAGAGGGGGGGCGCACAAAACTGTTTTTT; V: TRBV20-1; size: NA; J: TRBJ1-4; D: NA
CDR3: CSARPDRTINQPQHF; DNA: TGCAGTGCTAGACCGGACAGGACTATCAATCAGCCCCAGCATTTT; V: TRBV20-1; size: NA; J: TRBJ1-5; D: TRBD1
CDR3: CASSLGTGGGEQFF; DNA: TGTGCCAGCAGCCTCGGGACGGGGGGCGGAGAGCAGTTCTTC; V: TRBV5-5; size: NA; J: TRBJ2-1; D: NA
CDR3: CAISEPLSGGGSQETQYF; DNA: TGTGCCATCAGTGAGCCGCTGTCTGGCGGGGGTTCCCAAGAGACCCAGTACTTC; V: TRBV10-3; size: few; J: TRBJ2-5; D: TRBD2
CDR3: CASGENYGYTF; DNA: TGTGCCTCGGGCGAAAACTATGGCTACACCTTC; V: TRBV9; size: few; J: TRBJ1-2; D: NA
CDR3: CSAFRTGNEKLFF; DNA: TGCAGTGCTTTTCGGACAGGGAACGAAAAACTGTTTTTT; V: TRBV20-1; size: few; J: TRBJ1-4; D: TRBD1